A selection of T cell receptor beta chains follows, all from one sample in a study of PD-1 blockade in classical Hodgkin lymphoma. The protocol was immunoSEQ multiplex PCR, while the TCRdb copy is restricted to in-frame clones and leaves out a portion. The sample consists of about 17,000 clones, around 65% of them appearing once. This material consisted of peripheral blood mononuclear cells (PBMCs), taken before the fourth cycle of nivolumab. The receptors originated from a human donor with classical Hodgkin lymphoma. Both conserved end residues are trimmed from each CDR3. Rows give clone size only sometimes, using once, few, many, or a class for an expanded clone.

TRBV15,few,ATSRRGARVSFNEQF
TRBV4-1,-,ASSHTGGERGYEQY
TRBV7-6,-,ASSASLDIYGYT
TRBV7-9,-,ASSPLGGSSYEQY
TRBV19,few,ASSIKVTAGYAF
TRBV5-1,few,ASSPGQGYETQY
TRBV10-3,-,AISGTVSGANVLT
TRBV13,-,ASSLGTGFRETQY
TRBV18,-,LRTAHTTEAF
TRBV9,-,ASSLEWTGGGNEQF
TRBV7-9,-,ASSLGPRDTQY
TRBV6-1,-,ASRPRGSTGELF
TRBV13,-,ASSSGQPSGNTIY
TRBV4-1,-,ASSQTSGLAYEQY
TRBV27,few,ASSQNTLATNEQF
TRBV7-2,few,ASSLGTSGANVLT
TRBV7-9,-,ASSLSSYNEQF
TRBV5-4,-,ASSSRQGGEQY
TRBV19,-,ASSLEAGTGELF
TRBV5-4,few,ASSLSGRPSETQY
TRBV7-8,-,ASSLASSNRDAQETQY
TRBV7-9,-,ASSLAGGFDEQF
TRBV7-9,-,ASSAGTGTSLGSNQPQH
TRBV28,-,AIPRLAGGTGELF
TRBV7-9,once,ASSFSNRGVPDTQY
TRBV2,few,ASSERDDQPQH